Sequencing of this T cell receptor beta chain was carried out in a study of breast tumors, draining lymph nodes, adjacent tissues. Study-wide points: The lymph node origin of tumor T cells was framed as consistent with a hypothesis, not demonstrated. Findings are consistent with lymph node origin and intratumoral expansion of most tumor T cells. Luminal-like breast cancer showed significantly greater tumor-nontumor repertoire similarity than basal-like breast cancer did.

Breast cancer patients provided tissue from their axillary draining lymph nodes. TCRdb called the multiplex PCR reads again in MiXCR, with one record for every CDR3 protein. Here the sample spans tens of thousands of distinct CDR3 sequences, roughly 30% being singletons. In germline, CDR1 is DFQATT, CDR2 SNEGSKA (reference sequence). This CDR3 has 15 residues. Points on this clonotype: The antigen is not known. One end of the junction does not line up with germline, which may come from a read error.

The source of this sequence is a female donor with breast cancer. Some clones in this sample may be carry-over from other donors' samples. Sequencing was carried out using axillary lymph node tissue. This chain connects TRBV20-1 to TRBJ2-7, with D unresolved. In nucleotides, the CDR3 is TGCAGCGCTAAAGAACACGAGAGGAGCTCCTACGAGCAGTACTTC. This sequence encodes CSAKEHERSSYEQYF.